The 6 T cell receptor beta chains presented below share a single source sample, sequenced in a study of radiation and T cells in renal cell carcinoma. Described time point: blood 2 weeks post-SBRT. Treatment defined: 15 Gy SBRT to primary tumor, nephrectomy 4 weeks later. The data were produced by immunoSEQ multiplex PCR, yet TCRdb's version contains in-frame clones alone and is incomplete. The sample carries 150,000 to 180,000 clones, roughly 86% recorded once. The material was blood, obtained from a patient whose treatment included radiotherapy and nephrectomy. The receptors stem from a woman aged 50 to 60 with renal cell carcinoma.

This clone was recorded only once. This chain connects TRBV4-1 to TRBJ1-5; 8 bases match TRBD1. Germline V CDR1 and CDR2: MGHRA, YSYEKL. Trimming cost V 1 base and J 5 bases; bases outside gene matches: 10. The CDR3 length is 17 residues. CDR3 DNA: TGCGCCAGCAGCCAAGGGACCGGGACAGGTTCCGATCAGCCCCAGCATTTT. Translating it yields CASSQGTGTGSDQPQHF.

This clone came up a few times. This chain links TRBV11-1 with TRBJ1-1; no clear D gene. Germline V gives CDR1 SGHAT, CDR2 FQDESV (reference sequence). V lost 4 bases to trimming and J lost 8 bases, with 8 bases between them. The CDR3 extends over 11 amino acids. This CDR3 reads CASSSVGEAFF. DNA for the CDR3: TGTGCCAGCAGCTCCGTTGGGGAAGCTTTCTTT.

The J gene is TRBJ1-2, the V gene TRBV7-2; 10 bases agree with TRBD1. Looked up from germline, CDR1 is SGHTA and CDR2 is FQGNSA. The trim removed 1 base at V and 4 bases at J, leaving 3 bases unmatched. The CDR3 consists of 15 residues. The CDR3 nucleotides are TGTGCCAGCAGCTTAGTGACAGGGGGCTTCTATGGCTACACCTTC. Its translation is CASSLVTGGFYGYTF.

Only a few counts were recorded for this clone. The chain has TRBV27 and TRBJ1-6; 8 nucleotides align to TRBD1. J was trimmed by 11 bases and V by 2 bases; bases with no gene match: 8. Germline V gene lookup returns CDR1 MNHEY and CDR2 SMNVEV (reference sequence). The CDR3 totals 15 residues. The CDR3 protein is CASSLRGQEAPPLHF. Written as DNA, the CDR3 is TGTGCCAGCAGTTTAAGGGGACAGGAGGCTCCACCCCTCCACTTT.

V and J are TRBV6-5 and TRBJ2-7; TRBD2 aligns across 9 bases. V was clipped by 1 base and J by 2 bases; unmatched bases: 3. Germline assignment: CDR1 MNHEY and CDR2 SVGAGI. The length of the CDR3 is 15 residues. CDR3 nucleotides: TGTGCCAGCAGTTACTTTACTAGCGGGCCCTACGAGCAGTACTTC. Residues: CASSYFTSGPYEQYF.

The chain uses TRBV19 and TRBJ2-7; possibly TRBD1 or TRBD2 for D (7 bases each). The CDR3 contains 15 residues. V was trimmed by 6 bases and J by 2 bases, leaving 17 bases between them. CDR1 is LNHDA and CDR2 is SQIVND in the germline V gene (reference sequence). Here the CDR3 reads CASSEGEGATYEQYF. DNA of the CDR3: TGTGCCAGTAGCGAAGGGGAGGGGGCCACCTACGAGCAGTACTTC.